These 25 T cell receptor beta chains share one sample of origin, sequenced in a study of blood T cell repertoires in COVID-19. Produced via immunoSEQ multiplex PCR; TCRdb's table is partial and in-frame only. The sample has 210,000 or so clones; 83% are singletons. The sample was peripheral blood. These receptors were taken from a woman aged 25-40 years with COVID-19, enrolled during active disease.

The chain joins TRBV5-1 to TRBJ1-6, with D possibly matching TRBD1 (6 bases). This CDR3 contains 15 residues. V was cut by 0 bases and J by 10 bases, with 14 bases left in between. The germline gives CDR1 SGHRS, CDR2 YFSETQ. This CDR3 reads CASSLAAGGKSPLHF. CDR3 DNA: TGCGCCAGCAGCTTGGCGGCGGGGGGCAAATCACCCCTCCACTTT.

V and J are TRBV19 and TRBJ2-7, with 9 positions matching TRBD2. Germline CDR1 is LNHDA and CDR2 is SQIVND (reference sequence). CDR3 length: 13 residues. V trimming: 4 bases; J trimming: 7 bases; junction bases outside the gene matches: 5. CDR3 in DNA: TGTGCCAGTAGTAGCGGGGGGGCCGGTGAGCAGTACTTC. It translates to CASSSGGAGEQYF.

CDR3 nucleotide sequence: TGTGCCAGCTCATTCCAGGGGGAAACTGAAGCTTTCTTT. It specifies CASSFQGETEAFF. The V and J genes are TRBV13 and TRBJ1-1; 7 bases agree with TRBD1. CDR1 PRHDT and CDR2 FYEKMQ come from the germline V gene (reference sequence). The CDR3 consists of 13 residues. J gave up 5 bases and V 8 bases, and 8 bases lay outside the gene matches.

The chain is built from TRBV9 and TRBJ2-7, with D possibly matching TRBD1 (6 bases). Deletions cut 3 bases from V and 4 bases from J, with 11 bases between. CDR1 and CDR2 from the germline V gene are SGDLS and YYNGEE. This CDR3 comprises 13 residues. The CDR3 is CASSAGTPYEQYF. The DNA of the CDR3 is TGTGCCAGCAGCGCCGGGACACCATACGAGCAGTACTTC. The variable domain in full, completed from reference TRBV9 and TRBJ2-7, reads DSGVTQTPKHLITATGQRVTLRCSPRSGDLSVYWYQQSLDQGLQFLIQYYNGEERAKGNILERFSAQQFPDLHSELNLSSLELGDSALYFCASSAGTPYEQYFGPGTRLTVT.

The gene calls are TRBV18 and TRBJ2-7; D ambiguous. Per germline, CDR1 KGHSH and CDR2 LQKENI. V gave up 3 bases and J gave up 3 bases, with 6 bases separating them. The CDR3 length is 12 residues. The CDR3 loop reads CASSPLGYEQYF. The CDR3 bases are TGTGCCAGCTCACCCCTAGGCTACGAGCAGTACTTC.

The V and J genes are TRBV9 and TRBJ1-1, with D possibly TRBD1 on 5 matching bases. Trimming took 0 bases from V and 4 from J, leaving 10 bases between them. Germline-derived CDR1 and CDR2 are SGDLS and YYNGEE. This CDR3 has 14 amino acids. CDR3 in amino acids: CASSVVLGATEAFF. The CDR3 region has the DNA TGTGCCAGCAGCGTAGTCCTAGGGGCCACTGAAGCTTTCTTT.

The chain employs TRBV6-1 and TRBJ1-5, with 7 bases aligning to TRBD1. The CDR3 sequence is 17 residues long. V was clipped by 0 bases and J by 0 bases; unmatched bases: 5. The germline V gene encodes CDR1 MNHNS and CDR2 SASEGT. The CDR3 sequence is CASSEAAGGYSNQPQHF. CDR3 coding DNA: TGTGCCAGCAGTGAAGCAGCAGGGGGATATAGCAATCAGCCCCAGCATTTT.

The CDR3 bases are TGTGCTACTAGCGGGATTAGCACAGATACGCAGTATTTT. It translates to CATSGISTDTQYF. The rearrangement joins TRBV12-5 to TRBJ2-3, with 9 bases that match TRBD2. Germline values: CDR1 LGHNT, CDR2 FRNRAP. V shed 10 bases, J shed 0 bases, and the junction held 2 bases outside the gene matches. CDR3 length equals 13 residues.

This clone was recorded only once. The chain has TRBV10-3 and TRBJ1-1, with D tentatively TRBD1 (6 bases). Per germline, CDR1 ENHRY and CDR2 SYGVKD. CDR3 length: 13 amino acids. Trimming left V 6 bases short and J 4 bases short, with 12 bases between. This CDR3 is CAISGTGSTEAFF. DNA of the CDR3: TGTGCCATCAGCGGTACAGGGAGCACTGAAGCTTTCTTT.

The rearrangement joins TRBV29-1 to TRBJ1-4; weak D call: TRBD1 (5 bases). CDR3 length: 14 amino acids. Germline V gene lookup returns CDR1 SQVTM and CDR2 ANQGSEA. V lost 1 base to trimming and J lost 6 bases, with 12 bases between them. The chain's CDR3 is CSVEGPGTDEKLFF. The DNA of the CDR3 is TGCAGCGTTGAAGGGCCAGGGACTGATGAAAAACTGTTTTTT.

The genes are TRBV9 and TRBJ2-2; perhaps TRBD1 as D (6 bases). The CDR3 length is 16 residues. Trimming removed 4 bases from V and 3 bases from J, with 16 bases in between. Per the germline V gene, CDR1 is SGDLS and CDR2 is YYNGEE. The CDR3 nucleotides are TGTGCCAGCAGCCCCACAGGGTGGACGGACACCGGGGAGCTGTTTTTT. This encodes CASSPTGWTDTGELFF.

This chain connects TRBV19 to TRBJ1-4, with 7 bases lining up with TRBD1. Germline CDR1 is LNHDA and CDR2 is SQIVND (reference sequence). The length of the CDR3 is 19 residues. The V gene end was trimmed by 5 bases and the J gene end by 6 bases; junction bases not matched to a gene: 21. The CDR3 DNA follows: TGTGCCAGTAGTGGCCCACAGGGACAGACAGCGAGAGGTGATGAAAAACTGTTTTTT. The encoded protein is CASSGPQGQTARGDEKLFF.

This clone was detected a few times. The chain couples TRBV7-2 to TRBJ1-5; 7 bases are a match to TRBD1. The J segment lost 6 bases and the V segment lost 3 bases, leaving 5 bases of the junction unmatched. The length of the CDR3 is 14 residues. Germline V gives CDR1 SGHTA, CDR2 FQGNSA. CDR3 coding DNA: TGTGCCAGCAGCTTCCAGGGGGGAGGTCAGCCCCAGCATTTT. Its translation: CASSFQGGGQPQHF.

The rearrangement links TRBV27 to TRBJ2-2; D gene uncertain. Trimming removed 5 bases at V and 4 bases at J, with 2 bases between. This CDR3 contains 11 residues. Germline values: CDR1 MNHEY, CDR2 SMNVEV (reference sequence). CDR3 sequence reads: CASSRTGELFF. For the CDR3, the DNA is TGTGCCAGCAGTCGCACCGGGGAGCTGTTTTTT.

The genes are TRBV4-2 and TRBJ1-6, with unresolved D. V dropped 0 bases and J dropped 7 bases, with 13 bases sitting between them. The CDR3 has 16 residues. From germline, CDR1 is LGHNA and CDR2 YNFKEQ. CDR3 sequence (DNA): TGTGCCAGCAGCCAAGATACCGGGATTGAAAATTCACCCCTCCACTTT. This encodes CASSQDTGIENSPLHF.

The chain has TRBV5-1 and TRBJ2-7, with a possible D match to TRBD1 (6 bases). The CDR3 totals 13 residues. Germline V gives CDR1 SGHRS, CDR2 YFSETQ. Trimming shortened V by 4 bases and J by 4 bases, and 12 bases separated the two germline ends. As DNA, the CDR3 is TGCGCCAGCAGCCTGGACAGTGTTTACGAGCAGTACTTC. This encodes CASSLDSVYEQYF.

The rearrangement uses TRBV6-2 or TRBV6-3 and TRBJ2-1; possibly TRBD1 for D (6 bases). Germline V gene lookup returns CDR1 MNHEY and CDR2 SVGEGT. The CDR3 runs 17 residues. V lost 2 bases and J 2 bases, leaving 16 bases between the germline ends. CDR3 coding DNA: TGTGCCAGCAGTTACCTACTTACAGGGCGCGCCTACAATGAGCAGTTCTTC. It encodes CASSYLLTGRAYNEQFF.

The chain combines TRBV5-4 with TRBJ2-3, with TRBD2 as a possible D gene (6 bases). Germline CDR1 reads SGHNT; CDR2 reads YYREEE (reference sequence). V was pared by 3 bases and J by 6 bases, with 17 bases between. The CDR3 runs 15 residues. The CDR3 DNA reads as TGTGCCAGCAGCTCCCCAACTAGCCGCATGGATACGCAGTATTTT. Protein product: CASSSPTSRMDTQYF.

The sample holds a few counts of this clone. The chain uses TRBV28 and TRBJ2-5; 8 nucleotides align to TRBD2. Looked up from germline, CDR1 is MDHEN and CDR2 is SYDVKM. This CDR3 contains 15 residues. Trimming removed 3 bases from V and 2 bases from J; junction bases left unmatched: 5. The CDR3: CASSFVRGAQETQYF. DNA of the CDR3: TGTGCCAGCAGTTTTGTGCGGGGGGCTCAAGAGACCCAGTACTTC.

This clone was observed a few times. The V call is TRBV7-2, the J call TRBJ1-5; 10 nucleotides agree with TRBD1. Trimming at V came to 5 bases and at J to 7 bases, leaving 5 bases not matched to a gene. Germline CDR1 reads SGHTA; CDR2 reads FQGNSA. CDR3 size: 14 residues. CDR3 protein: CASSATGGGQPQHF. The CDR3 coding sequence is TGTGCCAGCAGCGCGACAGGGGGCGGACAGCCCCAGCATTTT.

This clone was recorded a few times. J is TRBJ2-1 and V is TRBV5-1; TRBD2 is a possible D gene (6 bases). The V end was cut by 7 bases, the J end by 4 bases, with 24 bases between. The V gene's germline CDR1 is SGHRS and CDR2 YFSETQ. This CDR3 spans 17 amino acids. The CDR3 loop reads CASSVGLTLANYNEQFF. For the CDR3, the DNA is TGCGCCAGCTCCGTCGGCCTTACACTAGCAAATTACAATGAGCAGTTCTTC.

J is TRBJ2-5 and V is TRBV4-1; 7 bases line up with TRBD2. Losses at the gene ends were 0 bases for V and 7 bases for J; bases not matched to a gene: 8. This CDR3 contains 15 residues. Germline-derived CDR1 and CDR2 are MGHRA and YSYEKL. The CDR3 region has the DNA TGCGCCAGCAGCCAAGATCAGGTTGGGGGGGGGACCCAGTACTTC. Its translation: CASSQDQVGGGTQYF.

The chain uses TRBV6-5 and TRBJ1-4, with 7 nucleotides matching TRBD1. This CDR3 is 15 amino acids long. Germline V CDR1 and CDR2: MNHEY, SVGAGI. V lost 6 bases and J lost 0; bases outside the gene matches: 4. DNA for the CDR3: TGTGCCAGCAGAGGGGACAGTGCAACTAATGAAAAACTGTTTTTT. This sequence encodes CASRGDSATNEKLFF.

Concerning this clone: One junction end does not reproduce the germline sequence, and a read error may be involved. The chain couples TRBV9 to TRBJ2-1; 7 nucleotides match TRBD1. The CDR3 covers 12 residues. Germline CDR1 reads SGDLS; CDR2 reads YYNGEE. CDR3 bases: TGTGCCAGCAGCGTGATAATGGGACAGATAGTCTTC. Its translation: CASSVIMGQIVF.

The CDR3 DNA is TGTGCCAGCAGCACCGGACTAGCGGGAGGGGGCACAGATACGCAGTATTTT. It is translated as CASSTGLAGGGTDTQYF. The rearrangement joins TRBV5-4 to TRBJ2-3, with 15 positions matching TRBD2. V lost 4 bases, J lost 1 base, and 4 bases stayed unmatched. This CDR3 has 17 residues. Germline V lookup: CDR1 SGHNT, CDR2 YYREEE (reference sequence).